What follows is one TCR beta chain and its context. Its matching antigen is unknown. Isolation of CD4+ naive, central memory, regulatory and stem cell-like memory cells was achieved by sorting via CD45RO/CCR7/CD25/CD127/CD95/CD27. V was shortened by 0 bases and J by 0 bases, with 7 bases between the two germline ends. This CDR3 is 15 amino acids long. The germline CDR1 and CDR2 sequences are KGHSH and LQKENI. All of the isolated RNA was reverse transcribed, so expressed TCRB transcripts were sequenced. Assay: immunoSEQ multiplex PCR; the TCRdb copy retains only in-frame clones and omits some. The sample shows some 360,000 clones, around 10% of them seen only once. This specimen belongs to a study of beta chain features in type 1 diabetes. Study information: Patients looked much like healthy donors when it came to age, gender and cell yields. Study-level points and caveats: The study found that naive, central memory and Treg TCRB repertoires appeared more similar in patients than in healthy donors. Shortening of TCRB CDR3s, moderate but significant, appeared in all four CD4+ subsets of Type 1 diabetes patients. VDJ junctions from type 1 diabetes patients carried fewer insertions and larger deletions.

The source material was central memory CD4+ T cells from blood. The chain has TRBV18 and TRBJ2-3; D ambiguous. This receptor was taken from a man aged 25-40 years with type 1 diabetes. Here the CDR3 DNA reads TGTGCCAGCTCACCACCAAACGAAAGCACAGATACGCAGTATTTT. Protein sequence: CASSPPNESTDTQYF. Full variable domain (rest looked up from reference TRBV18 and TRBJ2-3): NAGVMQNPRHLVRRRGQEARLRCSPMKGHSHVYWYRQLPEEGLKFMVYLQKENIIDESGMPKERFSAEFPKEGPSILRIQQVVRGDSAAYFCASSPPNESTDTQYFGPGTRLTVL.